This T cell receptor (beta chain) was captured by sequencing in a study of blood T cell repertoires in COVID-19. Study at large: Acute and convalescent COVID-19 samples came from the United States, Italy and Spain.

Per the study methods: The assay estimated nucleated cells by amplifying reference gene primers. The table came from immunoSEQ multiplex PCR; TCRdb's copy has only in-frame clones and leaves some out. V and J calls and clone size come straight from that table; D and trimming were deduced from the DNA. Of about 300,000 clones detected, roughly 86% appear once; the ten largest clones hold about 2.7%. The germline CDR1 and CDR2 sequences are DFQATT and SNEGSKA (reference sequence). Trimming took 7 bases from V and 3 from J, leaving 9 bases between them. This CDR3 is built from 11 residues. This TCR derives from a woman aged 18-35 years who had recovered from COVID-19. The sequencing sample was made of PBMCs or T cells enriched from blood (not recorded which). The V call is TRBV20-1, the J call TRBJ1-1, with unresolved D. CDR3 amino acids: CSVEPDTEAFF. The CDR3 DNA is TGCAGTGTCGAACCGGACACTGAAGCTTTCTTT.